The TCR beta chain under discussion was sequenced for a study of cytomegalovirus exposure and HLA in healthy donors. At the level of the study: Genetic ancestry analysis placed around 76% of the 398 donors that were genotyped in the Caucasian-associated cluster.

Nominally healthy donors provided the samples, though records likely missed some immune exposures. CDR3 size: 16 residues. From germline, CDR1 is SGHNT and CDR2 YENEEA. The J segment lost 2 bases and the V segment lost 3 bases, leaving 9 bases of the junction unmatched. 60 Vbeta and 13 Jbeta primers were used in PCR. Libraries were prepared by immunoSEQ multiplex PCR; TCRdb keeps only in-frame clonotypes and omits some of them. The table includes fewer than 200,000 clones, around three quarters detected once. Sequencing was carried out using PBMCs. The TCR comes from a man aged 35 to 55 in good health and CMV-seronegative. This rearrangement joins TRBV11-3 to TRBJ2-7; 8 bases match TRBD2. The CDR3: CASSFRRAGGAYEQYF. The CDR3, as DNA: TGTGCCAGCAGCTTCCGACGGGCGGGAGGCGCCTACGAGCAGTACTTC.